This passage covers 8 T cell receptor beta chains from one sample sequenced in a study of blood T cell repertoires in COVID-19. The repertoire was sequenced with immunoSEQ multiplex PCR; TCRdb's copy has only in-frame clones and lacks some. The sample carries about 160,000 clones, 70% to 90% recorded once. The sample taken for sequencing was PBMCs or T cells enriched from blood (not recorded which). Receptor source: a woman between 50 and 59 years old who had recovered from COVID-19.

The V call is TRBV5-6, the J call TRBJ1-1; 12 positions agree with TRBD1. CDR3 length: 16 residues. The V gene's germline CDR1 is SGHDT and CDR2 YYEEEE. The V and J ends lost 3 bases and 1 base, in that order; junction bases with no gene match: 4. CDR3 protein: CASSWDRGLTNTEAFF. The DNA of the CDR3 is TGTGCCAGCAGCTGGGACAGGGGGCTCACGAACACTGAAGCTTTCTTT.

V is TRBV6-5 and J is TRBJ1-2; no clear D gene. CDR1 is MNHEY, CDR2 SVGAGI, per germline. This CDR3 has 13 amino acids. The V gene lost 6 bases and the J gene lost 1 base, with 9 bases spanning the gap. DNA for the CDR3: TGTGCCAGCAGAAGAGGAGTTAACTATGGCTACACCTTC. Translated, it gives CASRRGVNYGYTF.

J is TRBJ1-2 and V is TRBV9; TRBD1 agrees at 7 bases. The V and J ends lost 0 bases and 6 bases, in that order; junction bases with no gene match: 8. The CDR3 runs to 15 residues. Germline V gene sequence: CDR1 SGDLS, CDR2 YYNGEE. The chain's CDR3 is CASSVASGGSDGYTF. The CDR3 region has the DNA TGTGCCAGCAGCGTAGCTTCAGGGGGTAGTGATGGCTACACCTTC. Full variable domain (outside the CDR3, taken from reference TRBV9 and TRBJ1-2): DSGVTQTPKHLITATGQRVTLRCSPRSGDLSVYWYQQSLDQGLQFLIQYYNGEERAKGNILERFSAQQFPDLHSELNLSSLELGDSALYFCASSVASGGSDGYTFGSGTRLTVV.

Points on this clone: Distinct nucleotide sequences in the sample also encode this CDR3. The J gene is TRBJ2-5, the V gene TRBV7-2; the match to TRBD2 covers 8 bases. The CDR3 has 15 residues. The V segment lost 1 base and the J segment 2 bases; nucleotides outside the gene matches: 3. Germline CDR1 reads SGHTA; CDR2 reads FQGNSA. CDR3 coding DNA: TGTGCCAGCAGCTTAGTGGGCGGGGGGCAAGAGACCCAGTACTTC. Its translation: CASSLVGGGQETQYF.

The count of this clone is one. The chain joins TRBV18 to TRBJ1-2; 9 bases agree with TRBD1. The CDR3 length is 16 residues. Trimming removed 4 bases from V and 5 bases from J; junction bases left unmatched: 11. Germline CDR1 is KGHSH and CDR2 is LQKENI. CDR3 DNA: TGTGCCAGCTCACAACAAGGACAGGGGACACCGTATGGCTACACCTTC. Translated: CASSQQGQGTPYGYTF.

V is TRBV27 and J is TRBJ1-1, with 10 bases matching TRBD1. The germline CDR1 and CDR2 sequences are MNHEY and SMNVEV (reference sequence). The CDR3 has 15 amino acids. V lost 6 bases, J lost 1 base, and 5 bases stayed unmatched. The CDR3 sequence: CASRSGQGGNTEAFF. The CDR3 nucleotides are TGTGCCAGCAGGTCAGGACAGGGGGGGAACACTGAAGCTTTCTTT.

J is TRBJ1-1 and V is TRBV7-8; tentatively, D is TRBD1 (6 bases). The CDR3 loop spans 15 amino acids. Between the trimmed V and J ends, which lost 0 bases and 5 bases, there was a span of 13 bases. In germline, CDR1 is SGHVS, CDR2 FQNEAQ. CDR3 in DNA: TGTGCCAGCAGCTTAGCGCCAGGGGTAGGGACTGAAGCTTTCTTT. It yields the protein CASSLAPGVGTEAFF.

The rearrangement uses TRBV27 and TRBJ2-7; 10 positions match TRBD1. V was clipped by 10 bases and J by 3 bases; unmatched bases: 6. The CDR3 totals 13 residues. Germline V gene lookup returns CDR1 MNHEY and CDR2 SMNVEV (reference sequence). CDR3 nucleotides: TGTGCCACCCGACAGGGGGCCGGCTACGAGCAGTACTTC. Translating gives CATRQGAGYEQYF.